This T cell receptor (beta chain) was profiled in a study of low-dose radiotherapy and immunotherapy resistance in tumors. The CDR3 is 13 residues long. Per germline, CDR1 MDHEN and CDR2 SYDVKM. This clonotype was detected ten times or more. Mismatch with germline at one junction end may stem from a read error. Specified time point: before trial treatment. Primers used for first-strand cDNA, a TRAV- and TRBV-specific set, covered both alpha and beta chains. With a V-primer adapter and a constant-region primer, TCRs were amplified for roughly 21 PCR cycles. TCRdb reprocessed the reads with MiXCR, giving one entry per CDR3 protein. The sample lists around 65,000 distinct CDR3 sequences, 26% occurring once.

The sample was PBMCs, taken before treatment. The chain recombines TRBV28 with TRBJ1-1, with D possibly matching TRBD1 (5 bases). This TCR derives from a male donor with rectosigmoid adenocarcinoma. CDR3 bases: TGTGCCACCAGTTGGCAGGGTCGGACTGAAGCTTTCTTT. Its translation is CATSWQGRTEAFF.